A selection of T cell receptor beta chains follows, all from one sample in a study of blood T cells in healthy people across ages. TCRdb re-called the 5' RACE reads through MiXCR, storing one row per CDR3 protein. The sample has approximately 760,000 distinct CDR3 sequences, around 25% seen once. This sample was also put to use in a study of T cells of mothers and their children.

The sample consisted of blood. The receptors here all came from a boy younger than 18 in good health. Both conserved end residues are part of each CDR3. The D gene is left open where the match is weak. Clone sizes are given selectively: once, few, many, or a class where the clone is expanded.

V: TRBV6-2/TRBV6-3; J: TRBJ2-1; D: -; size: -; DNA: TGTGCCAGCAGTTACTCCCTAGCAGGATACAATGAGCAGTTCTTC; CDR3: CASSYSLAGYNEQFF
V: TRBV6-5; J: TRBJ2-5; D: TRBD2; size: few; DNA: TGTGCCAGCAGTAACGGACTAGCGGGGCCAGAGACCCAGTACTTC; CDR3: CASSNGLAGPETQYF
V: TRBV12-3/TRBV12-4; J: TRBJ1-4; D: -; size: -; DNA: TGTGCCAGCGCTGGGTATGAAAAACTGTTTTTT; CDR3: CASAGYEKLFF
V: TRBV6-5; J: TRBJ1-4; D: -; size: few; DNA: TGTGCCAGCAGTCGTTATGGTTATTCCGAAAAACTGTTTTTT; CDR3: CASSRYGYSEKLFF
V: TRBV5-1; J: TRBJ2-3; D: -; size: -; DNA: TGCGCCAGCAGCTCCCGGGACGGATGGGATACGCAGTATTTT; CDR3: CASSSRDGWDTQYF
V: TRBV7-2; J: TRBJ1-1; D: -; size: few; DNA: TGTGCCAGCAGCTTAGTTACCGGCACTGAAGCTTTCTTT; CDR3: CASSLVTGTEAFF
V: TRBV5-1; J: TRBJ1-1; D: -; size: -; DNA: TGCGCCAGCAGCTTGGCCCAGGGTAGGGCTGAAGCTTTCTTT; CDR3: CASSLAQGRAEAFF
V: TRBV12-3/TRBV12-4; J: TRBJ1-2; D: -; size: -; DNA: TGTGCCAGCAGTCTCCTCAGGGACTCTAACTATGGCTACACCTTC; CDR3: CASSLLRDSNYGYTF
V: TRBV18; J: TRBJ1-1; D: -; size: -; DNA: TGTGCCAGCTCACCCCTTGAGGGTAAAGCTTTCTTT; CDR3: CASSPLEGKAFF
V: TRBV6-5; J: TRBJ2-7; D: TRBD2; size: -; DNA: TGTGCCAGTAGCGGGGGTCGACACTACGAGCAGTACTTC; CDR3: CASSGGRHYEQYF
V: TRBV29-1; J: TRBJ2-3; D: -; size: few; DNA: TGCAGCGTAGGACCGACAGATACGCAGTATTTT; CDR3: CSVGPTDTQYF
V: TRBV5-1; J: TRBJ2-3; D: -; size: -; DNA: TGCGCCAGCAGGATTAGGGGTCTAGTCACAGATACGCAGTATTTT; CDR3: CASRIRGLVTDTQYF
V: TRBV12-3/TRBV12-4; J: TRBJ2-3; D: TRBD2; size: -; DNA: TGTGCCAGCGGTGCGGGGGGTACAGATACGCAGTATTTT; CDR3: CASGAGGTDTQYF
V: TRBV28; J: TRBJ2-7; D: -; size: -; DNA: TGTGCCAGCAGTTTAAGGGATTCGGTCGAGCAGTACTTC; CDR3: CASSLRDSVEQYF
V: TRBV7-9; J: TRBJ2-1; D: -; size: -; DNA: TGTGCCAGCAGCTGGAGACTTGCGCAGTTCTTC; CDR3: CASSWRLAQFF
V: TRBV7-3; J: TRBJ1-4; D: TRBD1; size: -; DNA: TGTGCCAGCAGCCCCGGACAGGGAGGAAATGAAAAACTGTTTTTT; CDR3: CASSPGQGGNEKLFF
V: TRBV6-5; J: TRBJ2-5; D: -; size: -; DNA: TGTGCCAGCAGTTACTCGACCAGGGTCAGGGAGACCCAGTACTTC; CDR3: CASSYSTRVRETQYF
V: TRBV7-9; J: TRBJ2-1; D: -; size: few; DNA: TGTGCCAGCAGCTTAGAAGGTCGCCAAAACTACAATGAGCAGTTCTTC; CDR3: CASSLEGRQNYNEQFF
V: TRBV5-1; J: TRBJ2-1; D: -; size: few; DNA: TGCGCCAGCAGCTTGATCTCGGTGAGCGTCGGTGAGCAGTTCTTC; CDR3: CASSLISVSVGEQFF
V: TRBV12-3/TRBV12-4; J: TRBJ2-5; D: TRBD2; size: -; DNA: TGTGCCAGCAGCTCACAGTCTTGGACTAGTCAAGAGACCCAGTACTTC; CDR3: CASSSQSWTSQETQYF
V: TRBV20-1; J: TRBJ2-1; D: -; size: few; DNA: TGCAGTGCTAGAGATAGTAATCAGGGGCGCCCCTACAATGAGCAGTTCTTC; CDR3: CSARDSNQGRPYNEQFF
V: TRBV5-6; J: TRBJ2-5; D: -; size: -; DNA: TGTGCCAGCGGTCCGACAGGAGGATACCAAGAGACCCAGTACTTC; CDR3: CASGPTGGYQETQYF